The 32 T cell receptor beta chains below were found in one sample sequenced in a study of blood T cells in healthy people across ages. For the second PCR, which ran for about 7 to 12 cycles, a sample-barcoded 5' primer and a J-beta primer mix were used. TCRdb re-derived calls from the 5' RACE reads in MiXCR, one entry per CDR3 protein. Counted here are roughly 800,000 distinct CDR3 sequences, around 25% occurring once; the ten biggest clones make up more than 3%. This sample also belongs to another study, concerning T cells of mothers and their children.

Sequencing was performed on blood. All receptors come from a boy aged 5-17 years in good health.

The V and J genes are TRBV7-9 and TRBJ1-2; 7 bases agree with TRBD1. Germline V lookup: CDR1 SEHNR, CDR2 FQNEAQ (reference sequence). CDR3 length equals 15 residues. Unmatched junction bases numbered 17, after V lost 10 bases and J lost 6 bases. The CDR3 bases are TGTGCCACCAACGAGGACAGGTCCCATAGAGATGGCTACACCTTC. Encoded protein: CATNEDRSHRDGYTF.

The V and J genes are TRBV7-2 and TRBJ2-2, with D possibly matching TRBD1 (6 bases). V was cut by 7 bases and J by 5 bases, with 11 bases left in between. Germline V gene lookup returns CDR1 SGHTA and CDR2 FQGNSA. The CDR3 consists of 13 residues. The CDR3 region is CASNPGVTGELFF. The CDR3 DNA reads as TGTGCCAGCAATCCAGGGGTGACCGGGGAGCTGTTTTTT.

The chain is built from TRBV20-1 and TRBJ1-6; no firm D call. Germline V gene lookup returns CDR1 DFQATT and CDR2 SNEGSKA (reference sequence). This CDR3 is built from 14 residues. Trimming removed 0 bases at V and 9 bases at J, with 12 bases between. CDR3 coding DNA: TGCAGTGCTAGAGATCAAACAGCTGGTTCACCCCTCCACTTT. It specifies CSARDQTAGSPLHF.

The chain recombines TRBV6-2 or TRBV6-3 with TRBJ2-4, with TRBD2 as a possible D gene (6 bases). V lost 7 bases, J lost 1 base, and 11 bases lay in between. The CDR3 is 14 residues long. Germline V gives CDR1 MNHEY, CDR2 SVGEGT. CDR3 bases: TGTGCCAGCAAGAACCGGGGGGCCAAAAACATTCAGTACTTC. Its protein product is CASKNRGAKNIQYF.

This clonotype has a count of ten or more. The chain employs TRBV20-1 and TRBJ2-2; 8 nucleotides line up with TRBD1. CDR1 and CDR2 from the germline V gene are DFQATT and SNEGSKA (reference sequence). Germline trimming cut 2 bases from V and 5 bases from J; bases unmatched to any gene: 4. This CDR3 region has 14 residues. The CDR3 nucleotides are TGCAGTGCTAGACCCCGGGACAGGACCGGGGAGCTGTTTTTT. Its protein is CSARPRDRTGELFF.

The rearrangement uses TRBV7-2 and TRBJ2-7; TRBD2 is a possible D gene (7 bases). Germline V gene data show CDR1 as SGHTA and CDR2 as FQGNSA. This CDR3 has 15 residues. V was shortened by 5 bases and J by 3 bases, with 17 bases between the two germline ends. The CDR3 nucleotides are TGTGCCAGCAGCAGGGGGGGGCAGATATACTACGAGCAGTACTTC. Encoded protein: CASSRGGQIYYEQYF.

This chain links TRBV3-1 with TRBJ2-2; D remains unclear. This CDR3 is 13 amino acids long. V lost 3 bases and J 6 bases, leaving 8 bases between the germline ends. Germline loops: CDR1 LGHDT, CDR2 YNNKEL (reference sequence). The CDR3 DNA reads TGTGCCAGCAGCCAGGGATCAGCCGGGGAGCTGTTTTTT. Its translation: CASSQGSAGELFF.

This clonotype was seen a few times. CDR3 amino acids: CATSRGKVTDTQYF. CDR3 bases: TGTGCCACCAGCAGGGGCAAGGTCACAGATACGCAGTATTTT. The chain joins TRBV15 to TRBJ2-3; unclear D gene. The CDR3 runs 14 residues. Germline V lookup: CDR1 LNHNV, CDR2 YYDKDF (reference sequence). Trimming took 3 bases from V and 2 from J, leaving 9 bases between them. The variable domain in full, completed from reference TRBV15 and TRBJ2-3, reads DAMVIQNPRYQVTQFGKPVTLSCSQTLNHNVMYWYQQKSSQAPKLLFHYYDKDFNNEADTPDNFQSRRPNTSFCFLDIRSPGLGDTAMYLCATSRGKVTDTQYFGPGTRLTVL.

The V call is TRBV20-1, the J call TRBJ2-5; 7 nucleotides agree with TRBD1. V shed 0 bases and J 4 bases; nucleotides not matched to a gene: 8. Germline V gene sequence: CDR1 DFQATT, CDR2 SNEGSKA (reference sequence). The CDR3 length is 15 residues. The CDR3, as DNA: TGCAGTGCTAGAGATCGAGGGGGCAAGGGAGAGACCCAGTACTTC. It encodes CSARDRGGKGETQYF.

As regards this clonotype: At one of its ends the junction is not consistent with the germline gene, which may arise from a read error. V is TRBV15 and J is TRBJ2-3, with 7 bases fitting TRBD2. The CDR3 loop spans 16 amino acids. Germline CDR1 is LNHNV and CDR2 is YYDKDF (reference sequence). The chain's CDR3 is CATSTPGGGTPDMQYF. The CDR3, as DNA: TGTGCCACCAGCACCCCGGGCGGGGGTACCCCAGATATGCAGTATTTT.

This clonotype showed up just a few times. The genes are TRBV9 and TRBJ1-4, with D uncertain. CDR1 is SGDLS, CDR2 YYNGEE, per germline. Trimming took off 3 bases at V and 5 bases at J, with 8 bases between the two ends. CDR3 length: 13 amino acids. In DNA, the CDR3 is TGTGCCAGCAGCGCGTCCCTCAATGAAAAACTGTTTTTT. This encodes CASSASLNEKLFF.

The table lists this clonotype with a few counts. The gene calls are TRBV25-1 and TRBJ2-1; tentatively, D is TRBD2 (6 bases). CDR3 length: 13 residues. V was pared by 6 bases and J by 0 bases, with 6 bases between. Germline loops: CDR1 MGHDK, CDR2 SYGVNS. The CDR3 loop reads CASRDYSYNEQFF. CDR3 coding DNA: TGTGCCAGCAGGGACTACTCCTACAATGAGCAGTTCTTC.

J is TRBJ2-5 and V is TRBV5-1, with 9 bases lining up with TRBD2. The CDR3 is made up of 18 amino acids. Germline values: CDR1 SGHRS, CDR2 YFSETQ. J was trimmed by 1 base and V by 1 base; bases with no gene match: 11. This CDR3 is CASSLLVVGGRGQETQYF. CDR3 DNA sequence: TGCGCCAGCAGCTTGTTGGTTGTCGGCGGGAGGGGCCAAGAGACCCAGTACTTC.

The count of this clonotype is one. The V and J genes are TRBV11-2 and TRBJ2-7; D uncertain. CDR3 length equals 13 residues. Germline V gives CDR1 SGHAT, CDR2 FQNNGV. Between the trimmed V and J ends, which lost 5 bases and 10 bases, there was a span of 18 bases. CDR3 sequence (DNA): TGTGCCAGCAGCCCAATAGTGGCAGTCGAACAGTACTTC. Protein product: CASSPIVAVEQYF.

The chain uses TRBV6-6 and TRBJ1-2; 8 positions agree with TRBD1. V lost 5 bases, J lost 3 bases, and 5 bases stayed unmatched. This CDR3 is built from 14 residues. Germline CDR1 MNHNY, CDR2 SVGAGI (reference sequence). Here the CDR3 reads CASSGQGQDYGYTF. The CDR3 DNA is TGTGCCAGCAGTGGACAGGGTCAGGACTATGGCTACACCTTC.

This chain joins TRBV25-1 and TRBJ1-6; 7 bases fit TRBD1. This CDR3 comprises 16 residues. The germline gives CDR1 MGHDK, CDR2 SYGVNS. With 6 bases clipped from V and 6 bases from J, the junction kept 11 bases outside the gene matches. Written as DNA, the CDR3 is TGTGCCAGCAGCCAAACTACAGGGGCCTCTAATTCACCCCTCCACTTT. Its translation: CASSQTTGASNSPLHF.

This clonotype was seen a few times. The gene calls are TRBV3-1 and TRBJ2-1; the D gene could be TRBD1 or TRBD2 (6 bases each). Trimming pared 5 bases from V and 3 bases from J, leaving 11 bases between. Per the germline V gene, CDR1 is LGHDT and CDR2 is YNNKEL (reference sequence). The CDR3 is 14 residues long. The CDR3 DNA reads as TGTGCCAGCAGCTTAGGGGGGAACTACAATGAGCAGTTCTTC. This codes for CASSLGGNYNEQFF.

This clonotype was observed a few times. The chain couples TRBV7-2 to TRBJ2-1, with 8 bases identical to TRBD2. The J call may be mistaken, given a closer DNA end match to TRBJ2-7. Germline values: CDR1 SGHTA, CDR2 FQGNSA. CDR3 length equals 13 residues. Here the CDR3 reads CASSGLAQYEQYF. The CDR3 DNA follows: TGTGCCAGCAGCGGACTAGCACAATACGAGCAGTACTTC.

This clonotype was seen ten or more times. The gene calls are TRBV9 and TRBJ2-7, with D perhaps matching TRBD1 (5 bases). This CDR3 has 14 residues. The germline CDR1 and CDR2 sequences are SGDLS and YYNGEE. The V and J ends lost 4 bases and 2 bases respectively, with 13 bases between them. The CDR3 is CASSPQGFTYEQYF. The CDR3 DNA follows: TGTGCCAGCAGCCCTCAGGGATTCACCTACGAGCAGTACTTC. Using reference TRBV9 and TRBJ2-7 for the parts outside the CDR3, the full variable domain is DSGVTQTPKHLITATGQRVTLRCSPRSGDLSVYWYQQSLDQGLQFLIQYYNGEERAKGNILERFSAQQFPDLHSELNLSSLELGDSALYFCASSPQGFTYEQYFGPGTRLTVT.

This chain connects TRBV11-2 to TRBJ2-1; perhaps TRBD2 as D (5 bases). The CDR3 runs 16 residues. CDR1 is SGHAT and CDR2 is FQNNGV in the germline V gene. Trimming removed 1 base at V and 7 bases at J, with 17 bases between. This CDR3 reads CASSLGWMRATNEQFF. Here the CDR3 DNA reads TGTGCCAGCAGCTTAGGGTGGATGCGGGCCACGAATGAGCAGTTCTTC.

This clonotype came up a few times. The chain recombines TRBV29-1 with TRBJ2-7; D may be TRBD1 (5 bases). V lost 8 bases to trimming and J lost 0 bases, with 11 bases between them. Per the germline V gene, CDR1 is SQVTM and CDR2 is ANQGSEA. The CDR3 is made up of 12 amino acids. This CDR3 is CSIQDSSYEQYF. The CDR3 nucleotides are TGCAGCATTCAAGACAGCTCCTACGAGCAGTACTTC.

The chain recombines TRBV7-9 with TRBJ1-5; no definite D call. The CDR3 runs 14 residues. The germline V and J ends were trimmed by 3 bases and 4 bases, with 10 bases remaining between them. Germline CDR1 is SEHNR and CDR2 is FQNEAQ (reference sequence). The DNA for the CDR3 is TGTGCCAGCAGCTTGGACGGGATGAATCAGCCCCAGCATTTT. Residues: CASSLDGMNQPQHF.

The chain couples TRBV7-9 to TRBJ2-6, with D unresolved. The CDR3 runs 16 residues. V lost 4 bases to trimming and J lost 3 bases, with 13 bases between them. Germline assignment: CDR1 SEHNR and CDR2 FQNEAQ (reference sequence). CDR3 sequence: CASSSLDRDGANVLTF. The CDR3 coding sequence is TGTGCCAGCAGCTCCCTCGACCGAGATGGGGCCAACGTCCTGACTTTC.

In nucleotides, the CDR3 is TGCGCCAGCAGCTTGGGTGGGGGGAGGAACACTGAAGCTTTCTTT. It encodes CASSLGGGRNTEAFF. The rearrangement joins TRBV5-1 to TRBJ1-1, with D possibly matching TRBD1 (5 bases). This CDR3 is built from 15 residues. Deletions cut 0 bases from V and 1 base from J, with 10 bases between. CDR1 and CDR2 (germline): SGHRS, YFSETQ. Full variable domain (rest looked up from reference TRBV5-1 and TRBJ1-1): KAGVTQTPRYLIKTRGQQVTLSCSPISGHRSVSWYQQTPGQGLQFLFEYFSETQRNKGNFPGRFSGRQFSNSRSEMNVSTLELGDSALYLCASSLGGGRNTEAFFGQGTRLTVV.

This clonotype was observed a handful of times. The DNA of the CDR3 is TGTGCCAGCAGTAAGCGCGCTAGCGGGAAGGGAGGCAATGAGCAGTTCTTC. Amino acid sequence: CASSKRASGKGGNEQFF. The chain is built from TRBV3-1 and TRBJ2-5; 9 bases are shared with TRBD2. The J call is doubtful: the DNA matches TRBJ2-1 better. The germline V gene has CDR1 LGHDT and CDR2 YNNKEL (reference sequence). This CDR3 is built from 17 residues.

The CDR3 here is CASSSSSGRAVEETQYF. The CDR3 DNA sequence: TGTGCCAGCAGCTCATCTAGCGGGAGGGCCGTTGAAGAGACCCAGTACTTC. V and J are TRBV7-2 and TRBJ2-5, with 12 bases that match TRBD2. The J segment lost 3 bases and the V segment lost 4 bases, leaving 9 bases of the junction unmatched. This CDR3 is built from 17 residues. Germline V gene sequence: CDR1 SGHTA, CDR2 FQGNSA.

The chain employs TRBV7-2 and TRBJ2-6; the match to TRBD2 covers 7 bases. The CDR3 spans 16 residues. The J segment lost 0 bases and the V segment lost 4 bases, leaving 3 bases of the junction unmatched. The germline V gene has CDR1 SGHTA and CDR2 FQGNSA. The CDR3 nucleotides read TGTGCCAGCAGCTCAGGCGGGGGCTCTGGGGCCAACGTCCTGACTTTC. It specifies CASSSGGGSGANVLTF.

There are a few counts of this clonotype. The chain couples TRBV5-5 to TRBJ2-7; D remains ambiguous. The CDR3 runs 14 residues. Looked up from germline, CDR1 is SGHKS and CDR2 is YYEKEE (reference sequence). Between the trimmed V and J ends, which lost 2 bases and 2 bases, there was a span of 11 bases. CDR3 sequence reads: CASSLPPATYEQYF. CDR3 coding DNA: TGTGCCAGCAGCTTACCTCCAGCAACCTACGAGCAGTACTTC.

The table lists this clonotype with a few counts. A read error may account for a junction end that differs from germline. The chain joins TRBV7-7 to TRBJ1-5; no clear D gene. The CDR3 runs to 17 residues. Per the germline V gene, CDR1 is SSHAT and CDR2 is FNYEAQ (reference sequence). The CDR3 loop is CASSLRRVEYSNQPQHF. Written as DNA, the CDR3 is TGTGCTAGCAGCTTAAGGAGGGTAGAGTATAGCAATCAGCCCCAGCATTTT.

This clonotype was observed a handful of times. The rearrangement joins TRBV28 to TRBJ2-7; the match to TRBD1 covers 8 bases. The CDR3 runs to 14 residues. V dropped 6 bases and J dropped 2; count of bases not matched to a gene: 6. Germline CDR1 is MDHEN and CDR2 is SYDVKM. The CDR3 DNA reads as TGTGCCAGCAGCACCGGGACAGGACCCTACGAGCAGTACTTC. This translates into CASSTGTGPYEQYF. Combining the CDR3 with reference TRBV28 and TRBJ2-7 gives the whole variable domain DVKVTQSSRYLVKRTGEKVFLECVQDMDHENMFWYRQDPGLGLRLIYFSYDVKMKEKGDIPEGYSVSREKKERFSLILESASTNQTSMYLCASSTGTGPYEQYFGPGTRLTVT.

This clonotype was counted between two and nine times. The chain links TRBV20-1 to TRBJ1-4; D gene unclear. The CDR3 sequence is 13 residues long. Per the germline V gene, CDR1 is DFQATT and CDR2 is SNEGSKA (reference sequence). V lost 1 base and J 8 bases, leaving 11 bases between the germline ends. CDR3 residues: CSARGGSGEKLFF. The CDR3 DNA sequence: TGCAGTGCTAGAGGGGGAAGCGGGGAAAAACTGTTTTTT.

The sample holds a few counts of this clonotype. The chain carries TRBV20-1 and TRBJ1-1; D not certain. CDR1 is DFQATT, CDR2 SNEGSKA, per germline (reference sequence). V was clipped by 6 bases and J by 10 bases, with 21 bases between them. The CDR3 has 13 residues. CDR3 nucleotide sequence: TGCAGTGCCCCTACGAGGACTAGGCCCGGAGCTTTCTTT. Protein product: CSAPTRTRPGAFF.